This T cell receptor (beta chain) was sequenced during a study of Graves' ophthalmopathy and Graves' hyperthyroidism. Investigators amplified TCR beta CDR3 regions from RNA transcripts. The first-round RT-PCR employed HTBI primers together with the Qiagen OneStep RT-PCR kit. A multiplex PCR was then performed as the second round. TCRdb redid the calling of the multiplex PCR reads with MiXCR, one entry per CDR3 protein. The repertoire holds 580,000 or so distinct CDR3 sequences, with less than 45% as singletons. Germline CDR1 MNHEY, CDR2 SVGEGT. V lost 0 bases and J 5 bases, leaving 14 bases between the germline ends. CDR3 length: 16 amino acids.

This chain links TRBV6-2 or TRBV6-3 with TRBJ1-5; D ambiguous. The receptor comes from an adult man with Graves' hyperthyroidism. The sequenced sample consisted of peripheral blood or thyroid tissue (not recorded which). As DNA, the CDR3 is TGTGCCAGCAGTTACTCTCGGACTTTTTTCGATCAGCCCCAGCATTTT. Encoded protein: CASSYSRTFFDQPQHF.